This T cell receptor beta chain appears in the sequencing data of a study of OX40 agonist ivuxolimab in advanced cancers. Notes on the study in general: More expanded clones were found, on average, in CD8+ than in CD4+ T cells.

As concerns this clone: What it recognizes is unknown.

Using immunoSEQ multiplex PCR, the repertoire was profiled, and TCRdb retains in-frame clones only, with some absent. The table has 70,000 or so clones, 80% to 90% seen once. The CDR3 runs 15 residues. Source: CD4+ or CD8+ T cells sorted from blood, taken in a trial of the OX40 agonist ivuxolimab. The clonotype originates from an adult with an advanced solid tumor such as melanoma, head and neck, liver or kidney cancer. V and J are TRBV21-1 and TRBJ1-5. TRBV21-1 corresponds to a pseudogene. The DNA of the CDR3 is TGTGCCAGCAGCTTTGAAGGTATGGGCAATCAGCCCCAGCATTTT. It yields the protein CASSFEGMGNQPQHF.